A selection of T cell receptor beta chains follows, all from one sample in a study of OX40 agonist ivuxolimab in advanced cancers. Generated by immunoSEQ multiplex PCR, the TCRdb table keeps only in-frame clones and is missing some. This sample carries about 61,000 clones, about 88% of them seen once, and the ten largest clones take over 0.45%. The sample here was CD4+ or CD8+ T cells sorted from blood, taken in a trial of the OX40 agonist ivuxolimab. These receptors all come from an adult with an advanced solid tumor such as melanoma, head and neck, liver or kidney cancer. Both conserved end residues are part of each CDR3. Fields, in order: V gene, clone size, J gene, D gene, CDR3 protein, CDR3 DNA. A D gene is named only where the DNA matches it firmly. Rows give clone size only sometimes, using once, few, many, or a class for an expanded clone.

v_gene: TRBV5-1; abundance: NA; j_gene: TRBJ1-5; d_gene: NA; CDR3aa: CASSLDSRNQPQHF; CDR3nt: TGCGCCAGCAGCTTGGACAGCAGAAATCAGCCCCAGCATTTT
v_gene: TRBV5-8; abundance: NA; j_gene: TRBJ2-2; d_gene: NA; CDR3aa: CASSLAGSTNTGELFF; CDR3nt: TGTGCCAGCAGCTTGGCGGGGTCCACGAACACCGGGGAGCTGTTTTTT
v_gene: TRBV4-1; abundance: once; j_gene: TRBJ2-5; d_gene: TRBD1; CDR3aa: CASSQGGGPQETQYF; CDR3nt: TGCGCCAGCAGCCAAGGAGGGGGCCCGCAAGAGACCCAGTACTTC
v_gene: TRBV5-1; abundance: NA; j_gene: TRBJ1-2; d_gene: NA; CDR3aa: CASSSQGGGTITF; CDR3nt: TGCGCCAGCAGCTCCCAGGGAGGAGGAACTATAACCTTC
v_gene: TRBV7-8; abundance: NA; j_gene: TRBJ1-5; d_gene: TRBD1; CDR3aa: CASSLWGGTGNQPQHF; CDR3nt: TGTGCCAGCTCTCTATGGGGCGGGACAGGCAATCAGCCCCAGCATTTT
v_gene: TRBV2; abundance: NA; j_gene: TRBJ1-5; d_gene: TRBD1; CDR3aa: CASSTDRGDQPQHF; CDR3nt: TGTGCCAGCAGTACTGACAGGGGGGATCAGCCCCAGCATTTT
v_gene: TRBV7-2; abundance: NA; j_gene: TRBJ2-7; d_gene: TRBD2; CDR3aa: CASSLGTSGRANPEQYF; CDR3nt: TGTGCCAGCAGCTTAGGGACTAGCGGGAGGGCCAATCCCGAGCAGTACTTC
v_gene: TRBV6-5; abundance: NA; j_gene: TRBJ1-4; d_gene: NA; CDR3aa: CASSYGGRTNEKLFF; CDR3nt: TGTGCCAGCAGTTACGGGGGCCGGACTAATGAAAAACTGTTTTTT
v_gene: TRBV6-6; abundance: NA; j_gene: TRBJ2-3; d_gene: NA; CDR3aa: CASSPAGTDTQYF; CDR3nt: TGTGCCAGCAGTCCCGCAGGCACAGATACGCAGTATTTT
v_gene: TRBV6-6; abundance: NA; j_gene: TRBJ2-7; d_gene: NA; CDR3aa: CASTPVGGNSEQYF; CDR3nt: TGTGCCAGCACCCCAGTTGGGGGTAACTCCGAGCAGTACTTC
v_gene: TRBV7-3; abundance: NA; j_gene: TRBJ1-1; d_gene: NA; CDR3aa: CASSLTSGYEAFF; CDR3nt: TGTGCCAGCAGCTTAACCAGCGGCTATGAAGCTTTCTTT
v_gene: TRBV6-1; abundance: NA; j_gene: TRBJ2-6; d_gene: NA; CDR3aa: CASSQKNSGANVLTF; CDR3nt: TGTGCCAGCAGTCAGAAAAACTCTGGGGCCAACGTCCTGACTTTC
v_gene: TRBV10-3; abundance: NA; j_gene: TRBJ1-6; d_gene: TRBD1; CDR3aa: CAIRSGQGASGNSPLHF; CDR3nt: TGTGCCATCAGGAGTGGACAGGGGGCTTCGGGTAATTCACCCCTCCACTTT
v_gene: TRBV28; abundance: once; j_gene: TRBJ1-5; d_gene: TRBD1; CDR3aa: CASSLGTGGFGQPQHF; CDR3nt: TGTGCCAGCAGTTTAGGGACAGGGGGCTTTGGGCAGCCCCAGCATTTT
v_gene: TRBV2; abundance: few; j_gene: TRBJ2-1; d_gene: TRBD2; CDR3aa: CASRPGLAGRYNEQFF; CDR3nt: TGTGCCAGCAGACCGGGACTAGCGGGACGCTACAATGAGCAGTTCTTC
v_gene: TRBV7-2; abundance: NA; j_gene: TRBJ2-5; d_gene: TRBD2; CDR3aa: CASSLLSAGGQETQYF; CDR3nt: TGTGCCAGCAGCTTACTCTCGGCGGGGGGACAAGAGACCCAGTACTTC
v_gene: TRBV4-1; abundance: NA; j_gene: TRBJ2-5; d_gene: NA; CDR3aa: CASSQEGNAGQETQYF; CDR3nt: TGCGCCAGCAGCCAAGAGGGGAATGCGGGCCAAGAGACCCAGTACTTC
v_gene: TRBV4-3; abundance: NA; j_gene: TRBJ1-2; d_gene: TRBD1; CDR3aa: CASSQDGAGQMIYGYTF; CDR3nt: TGCGCCAGCAGCCAAGATGGTGCGGGACAGATGATCTATGGCTACACCTTC
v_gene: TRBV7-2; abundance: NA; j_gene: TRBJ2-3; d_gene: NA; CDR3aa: CASSHLLPPSDTQYF; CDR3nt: TGTGCCAGCAGCCATCTTTTGCCTCCCTCAGATACGCAGTATTTT
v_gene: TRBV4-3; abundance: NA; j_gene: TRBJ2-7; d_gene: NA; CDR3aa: CASSHPRLAGGGYEQYF; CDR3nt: TGCGCCAGCAGCCATCCGCGGTTGGCAGGGGGAGGTTACGAGCAGTACTTC
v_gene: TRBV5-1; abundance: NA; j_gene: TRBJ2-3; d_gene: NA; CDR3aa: CASSLAGQTADTQYF; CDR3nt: TGCGCCAGCAGCTTAGCAGGGCAGACGGCAGATACGCAGTATTTT
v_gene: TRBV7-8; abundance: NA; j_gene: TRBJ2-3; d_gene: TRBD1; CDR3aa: CASSFRGPRTDTQYF; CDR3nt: TGTGCCAGCAGCTTCAGGGGGCCCCGCACAGATACGCAGTATTTT
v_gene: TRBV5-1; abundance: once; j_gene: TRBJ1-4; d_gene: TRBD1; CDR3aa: CASSAPPGQLNEKLFF; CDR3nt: TGCGCCAGCAGCGCACCCCCGGGACAGCTTAATGAAAAACTGTTTTTT
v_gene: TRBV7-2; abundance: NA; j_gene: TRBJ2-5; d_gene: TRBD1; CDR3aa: CASSLNRPQGAQYF; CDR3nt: TGTGCCAGCAGCTTAAACAGGCCTCAGGGGGCCCAGTACTTC
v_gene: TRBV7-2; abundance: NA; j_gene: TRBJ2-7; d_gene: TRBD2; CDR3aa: CASSQRAGDRGYEQYF; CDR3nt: TGTGCCAGCAGCCAGAGGGCGGGAGATAGGGGTTACGAGCAGTACTTC
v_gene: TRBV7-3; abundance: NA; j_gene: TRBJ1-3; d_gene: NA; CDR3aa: CASSLAGSSGNTIYF; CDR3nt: TGTGCCAGCAGCTTGGCTGGTTCCTCTGGAAACACCATATATTTT
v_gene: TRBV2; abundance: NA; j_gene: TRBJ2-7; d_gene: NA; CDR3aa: CASTPGTVSYEQYF; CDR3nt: TGTGCCAGCACACCAGGGACGGTCTCCTACGAGCAGTACTTC
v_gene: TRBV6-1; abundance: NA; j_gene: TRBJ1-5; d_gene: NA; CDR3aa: CAGGGRVNQPQHF; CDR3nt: TGCGCCGGGGGAGGGCGGGTAAATCAGCCCCAGCATTTT
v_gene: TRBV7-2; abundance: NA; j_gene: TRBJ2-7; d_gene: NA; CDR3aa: CASSSGAYEQYF; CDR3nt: TGTGCCAGCAGCTCCGGGGCCTACGAGCAGTACTTC
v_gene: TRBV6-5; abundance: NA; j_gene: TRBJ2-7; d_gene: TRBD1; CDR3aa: CASSYDRVRDEQYF; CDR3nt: TGTGCCAGCAGTTACGACAGGGTCAGGGACGAGCAGTACTTC
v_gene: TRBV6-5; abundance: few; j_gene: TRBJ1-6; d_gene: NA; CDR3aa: CASSRSGASNSPLHF; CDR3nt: TGTGCCAGCAGCCGGTCAGGGGCGAGCAATTCACCCCTCCACTTT
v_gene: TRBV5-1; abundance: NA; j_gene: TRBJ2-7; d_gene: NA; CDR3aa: CASSLGTLDSYEQYF; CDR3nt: TGCGCCAGCAGCCTCGGGACGCTGGATTCCTACGAGCAGTACTTC
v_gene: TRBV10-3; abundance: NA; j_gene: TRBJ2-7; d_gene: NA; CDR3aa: CAIKSLGQGGSYEQYF; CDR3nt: TGTGCCATCAAAAGCCTTGGACAGGGAGGGTCATACGAGCAGTACTTC
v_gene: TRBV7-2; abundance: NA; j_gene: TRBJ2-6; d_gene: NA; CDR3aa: CASSLIGGRISGANVLTF; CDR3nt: TGTGCCAGCAGCTTAATTGGTGGACGGATCTCTGGGGCCAACGTCCTGACTTTC